These 32 T cell receptor beta chains share one sample of origin, sequenced in a study of early T cells in non-severe SARS-CoV-2 infection. TCRdb analysed the 5' RACE reads with MiXCR anew, one entry per CDR3 protein. Here the sample spans approximately 90,000 distinct CDR3 sequences, about 12% being singletons. The sequencing used whole blood, collected at baseline. These receptors all stem from an adult who was a healthcare worker with PCR-confirmed SARS-CoV-2 infection or an uninfected control (not recorded which).

J is TRBJ2-4 and V is TRBV11-3; 8 bases fit TRBD2. V lost 0 bases and J lost 0; bases outside the gene matches: 7. This CDR3 is 18 amino acids long. Germline-derived CDR1 and CDR2 are SGHNT and YENEEA. The CDR3: CASSLDVSGTLAKNIQYF. CDR3 sequence (DNA): TGTGCCAGCAGCTTAGATGTTAGCGGGACTCTAGCCAAAAACATTCAGTACTTC. The full variable domain, completed using reference TRBV11-3 and TRBJ2-4, is EAGVVQSPRYKIIEKKQPVAFWCNPISGHNTLYWYLQNLGQGPELLIRYENEEAVDDSQLPKDRFSAERLKGVDSTLKIQPAELGDSAVYLCASSLDVSGTLAKNIQYFGAGTRLSVL.

This clonotype has just a few counts. V is TRBV5-4 and J is TRBJ2-3, with D unresolved. Germline values: CDR1 SGHNT, CDR2 YYREEE (reference sequence). Trimming shortened V by 3 bases and J by 6 bases, and 14 bases separated the two germline ends. This CDR3 is 14 amino acids long. The chain's CDR3 is CASSYVGIVDTQYF. As DNA, the CDR3 is TGTGCCAGCAGCTACGTGGGAATCGTTGATACGCAGTATTTT.

This clonotype was recorded a few times. The CDR3 protein is CASSYVANEQFF. As DNA, the CDR3 is TGTGCCAGCAGTTACGTCGCTAATGAGCAGTTCTTC. The chain combines TRBV6-6 with TRBJ2-1; D is unresolved. The germline V and J ends were trimmed by 2 bases and 7 bases, with 6 bases remaining between them. The CDR3 spans 12 residues. From germline, CDR1 is MNHNY and CDR2 SVGAGI (reference sequence).

V is TRBV19 and J is TRBJ1-2; D is unresolved. Between the trimmed V and J ends, which lost 11 bases and 6 bases, there was a span of 16 bases. The CDR3 loop spans 12 amino acids. Germline loops: CDR1 LNHDA, CDR2 SQIVND (reference sequence). CDR3 sequence (DNA): TGTGCCCCACCTTGCGGCCAGGATGGCTACACCTTC. It encodes CAPPCGQDGYTF.

The chain joins TRBV12-3 or TRBV12-4 to TRBJ2-3, with 9 positions matching TRBD2. Germline trimming cut 0 bases from V and 3 bases from J; bases unmatched to any gene: 7. The CDR3 is 17 residues long. For the CDR3, the DNA is TGTGCCAGCAGTTTAGCGAGAGGACTAGCGCGGACAGATACGCAGTATTTT. Its protein product is CASSLARGLARTDTQYF.

This chain connects TRBV13 to TRBJ2-6, with no clear D. V lost 0 bases, J lost 0 bases, and 9 bases lay in between. CDR1 and CDR2 from the germline V gene are PRHDT and FYEKMQ (reference sequence). The CDR3 is 17 amino acids. CDR3: CASSLGLSPSGANVLTF. DNA for the CDR3: TGTGCCAGCAGCTTAGGCCTGAGCCCCTCTGGGGCCAACGTCCTGACTTTC.

This clonotype was counted ten times or more. This chain links TRBV6-6 with TRBJ1-3; D not certain. V shed 0 bases and J shed 8 bases, with 5 bases lying between them. Germline loops: CDR1 MNHNY, CDR2 SVGAGI (reference sequence). The CDR3 has 12 residues. The CDR3 DNA follows: TGTGCCAGCAGTTACTCGATTCACACCATATATTTT. As protein: CASSYSIHTIYF.

The V and J genes are TRBV20-1 and TRBJ2-1; the match to TRBD1 covers 8 bases. Germline trimming cut 3 bases from V and 8 bases from J; bases unmatched to any gene: 12. The V gene's germline CDR1 is DFQATT and CDR2 SNEGSKA (reference sequence). The CDR3 sequence is 15 residues long. CDR3 nucleotide sequence: TGCAGTGCTAGGGGAAAAGGACAGGGTTTTGATGAGCAGTTCTTC. Its protein is CSARGKGQGFDEQFF.

This clonotype has ten or more counts. The chain couples TRBV29-1 to TRBJ1-2; TRBD1 is a possible D gene (6 bases). V was cut by 5 bases and J by 6 bases, with 16 bases left in between. Germline-derived CDR1 and CDR2 are SQVTM and ANQGSEA. The CDR3 has 13 residues. For the CDR3, the DNA is TGCAGCGTTCTCATCTGGGGGGCGGATGGCTACACCTTC. It yields the protein CSVLIWGADGYTF.

This chain uses TRBV7-9 with TRBJ1-2; 7 nucleotides match TRBD1. V gave up 5 bases and J gave up 3 bases; unmatched junction bases: 3. Germline lookup yields CDR1 SEHNR and CDR2 FQNEAQ (reference sequence). The length of the CDR3 is 13 residues. CDR3 protein: CASSQGQDYGYTF. The CDR3 region has the DNA TGTGCCAGCAGCCAAGGACAGGACTATGGCTACACCTTC.

This clonotype has just a few counts. The chain carries TRBV28 and TRBJ2-7; D is uncertain. Trimming removed 4 bases at V and 5 bases at J, with 3 bases between. This CDR3 region has 10 residues. Germline loops: CDR1 MDHEN, CDR2 SYDVKM. The CDR3 protein is CASSSNEQYF. In nucleotides, the CDR3 is TGTGCCAGCAGTTCCAACGAGCAGTACTTC.

This clonotype occurred many times. The chain joins TRBV20-1 to TRBJ2-2, with D possibly TRBD2 on 5 matching bases. Germline CDR1 DFQATT, CDR2 SNEGSKA (reference sequence). Trimming shortened V by 3 bases and J by 4 bases, and 18 bases separated the two germline ends. This CDR3 region has 16 residues. The CDR3 DNA reads as TGCAGTGCTAGCAATACTAGGGCCCCGGGCACCGGGGAGCTGTTTTTT. It codes for CSASNTRAPGTGELFF.

This clonotype was detected many times. This rearrangement joins TRBV29-1 to TRBJ2-7; D might be TRBD1 (6 bases). V shed 4 bases and J shed 0 bases, with 16 bases lying between them. Germline assignment: CDR1 SQVTM and CDR2 ANQGSEA. The CDR3 has 15 residues. For the CDR3, the DNA is TGCAGCGTTGTAGGAGGTGAACAGGGCTCCTACGAGCAGTACTTC. Translation gives CSVVGGEQGSYEQYF.

The V call is TRBV19, the J call TRBJ1-4; D may be TRBD1 (6 bases). V was trimmed by 10 bases and J by 2 bases, leaving 14 bases between them. This CDR3 contains 14 residues. The germline gives CDR1 LNHDA, CDR2 SQIVND (reference sequence). The DNA for the CDR3 is TGTGCCACCCGAGGGGGTCAGACTAATGAAAAACTGTTTTTT. This translates into CATRGGQTNEKLFF. Complete variable domain (other parts from reference TRBV19 and TRBJ1-4): DGGITQSPKYLFRKEGQNVTLSCEQNLNHDAMYWYRQDPGQGLRLIYYSQIVNDFQKGDIAEGYSVSREKKESFPLTVTSAQKNPTAFYLCATRGGQTNEKLFFGSGTQLSVL.

This clonotype was detected a few times. The rearrangement uses TRBV21-1 and TRBJ2-1; the DNA was not used to check the table's D call, TRBD1. TRBV21-1 is assigned pseudogene status. This CDR3 has 15 amino acids. The CDR3: CASSKGRGGYNEQFF. The CDR3, as DNA: TGTGCCAGCAGCAAAGGACGGGGGGGATACAATGAGCAGTTCTTC.

Many counts were recorded for this clonotype. This chain joins TRBV29-1 and TRBJ2-3; D may correspond to TRBD1 or TRBD2 (5 bases each). Germline values: CDR1 SQVTM, CDR2 ANQGSEA. Trimming took off 5 bases at V and 4 bases at J, with 22 bases between the two ends. This CDR3 comprises 16 residues. The CDR3 reads CSVREGLVIIADTQYF. CDR3 bases: TGCAGCGTTCGAGAGGGGCTAGTTATTATCGCAGATACGCAGTATTTT.

This clonotype was picked up a small number of times. The V call is TRBV4-1, the J call TRBJ2-3, with 7 bases identical to TRBD1. The CDR3 spans 16 residues. Germline values: CDR1 MGHRA, CDR2 YSYEKL. The ends lost 4 bases at V and 1 base at J; junction bases unmatched: 8. This chain's CDR3 is CASSLSSQGRTDTQYF. The CDR3 DNA sequence: TGCGCCAGCAGCCTCAGCTCACAGGGGCGCACAGATACGCAGTATTTT.

This clonotype was detected a few times. This chain joins TRBV12-3 or TRBV12-4 and TRBJ2-7, with D possibly called TRBD1 or TRBD2 (5 bases each). With 6 bases removed from V and 3 bases from J, the gap between germline ends came to 12 bases. The CDR3 is made up of 13 amino acids. CDR3 in DNA: TGTGCCAGCAGGCCGGGGCGGAACTACGAGCAGTACTTC. Translation gives CASRPGRNYEQYF.

The chain combines TRBV5-1 with TRBJ2-5; possible D gene TRBD2, 6 bases. The CDR3 runs to 14 residues. The V gene lost 4 bases and the J gene lost 5 bases, with 15 bases spanning the gap. Per germline, CDR1 SGHRS and CDR2 YFSETQ. The CDR3 protein is CASSAPGGKETQYF. CDR3 bases: TGCGCCAGCAGCGCCCCAGGAGGGAAGGAGACCCAGTACTTC.

Many counts were recorded for this clonotype. The chain is built from TRBV6-6 and TRBJ1-2; D not certain. Germline CDR1 is MNHNY and CDR2 is SVGAGI (reference sequence). The CDR3 contains 14 residues. V was shortened by 0 bases and J by 2 bases, with 7 bases between the two germline ends. CDR3 amino acids: CASSYSPENYGYTF. The CDR3 nucleotides are TGTGCCAGCAGTTACTCCCCAGAGAACTATGGCTACACCTTC.

This clonotype came up a few times. V gene TRBV29-1 combines with J gene TRBJ1-1, with 8 bases fitting TRBD1. Germline-derived CDR1 and CDR2 are SQVTM and ANQGSEA. The CDR3 length is 13 residues. V gave up 7 bases and J gave up 1 base; unmatched junction bases: 5. The CDR3 sequence is CSGGQGPNTEAFF. The CDR3 DNA reads TGCAGCGGTGGACAGGGTCCGAACACTGAAGCTTTCTTT.

This clonotype was detected only a few times. The V call is TRBV10-3, the J call TRBJ2-1; TRBD2 matches 9 bases. The J segment lost 13 bases and the V segment lost 3 bases, leaving 10 bases of the junction unmatched. The CDR3 has 14 amino acids. The V gene's germline CDR1 is ENHRY and CDR2 SYGVKD. This CDR3 reads CAISEPSSGTSQFF. CDR3 bases: TGTGCCATCAGTGAACCCTCTAGCGGGACGTCCCAGTTCTTC.

This chain joins TRBV6-5 and TRBJ2-1, with TRBD2 matching over 9 bases. Trimming at V came to 2 bases and at J to 5 bases, leaving 4 bases not matched to a gene. The CDR3 runs 15 residues. Germline V gene data show CDR1 as MNHEY and CDR2 as SVGAGI. The DNA of the CDR3 is TGTGCCAGCAGTTACGCGGGAGGGTTCCACAATGAGCAGTTCTTC. It is translated as CASSYAGGFHNEQFF.

The table lists this clonotype with a few counts. The V call is TRBV10-1, the J call TRBJ1-1; weak D call: TRBD1 (5 bases). Between the trimmed V and J ends, which lost 3 bases and 0 bases, there was a span of 23 bases. The CDR3 runs to 19 residues. Germline V lookup: CDR1 WNHNN, CDR2 SYGVQD (reference sequence). The CDR3 region is CASSDFRQQDGGMNTEAFF. The CDR3 DNA is TGCGCCAGCAGTGATTTCCGACAGCAGGACGGGGGTATGAACACTGAAGCTTTCTTT.

This clonotype occurred a few times. The chain joins TRBV6-1 to TRBJ1-3, with a possible D match to TRBD1 (5 bases). Trimming left V 3 bases short and J 0 bases short, with 9 bases between. The germline CDR1 and CDR2 sequences are MNHNS and SASEGT. There are 15 residues in the CDR3. Here the CDR3 reads CASSEGLYSGNTIYF. The CDR3 DNA sequence: TGTGCCAGCAGTGAGGGACTTTACTCTGGAAACACCATATATTTT.

This clonotype came up a few times. At one of its ends the junction is not consistent with the germline gene, which may arise from a read error. The chain joins TRBV7-7 to TRBJ2-2; D may be TRBD2 (6 bases). There are 15 residues in the CDR3. Germline-derived CDR1 and CDR2 are SSHAT and FNYEAQ (reference sequence). CDR3 amino acids: CASSPLASNTGELFF. As DNA, the CDR3 is TGTGCTAGCAGCCCGCTAGCGTCGAACACCGGGGAGCTGTTTTTT. Looking up the rest from reference TRBV7-7 and TRBJ2-2 gives the full variable domain: GAGVSQSPRYKVTKRGQDVTLRCDPISSHATLYWYQQALGQGPEFLTYFNYEAQPDKSGLPSDRFSAERPEGSISTLTIQRTEQRDSAMYRCASSPLASNTGELFFGEGSRLTVL.

This clonotype was picked up a small number of times. The chain has TRBV19 and TRBJ2-3; 9 bases are shared with TRBD1. Losses at the gene ends were 7 bases for V and 3 bases for J; bases not matched to a gene: 8. Germline CDR1 is LNHDA and CDR2 is SQIVND (reference sequence). The CDR3 is 15 amino acids. The CDR3 here is CASTRDRGGTDTQYF. The CDR3 DNA reads TGTGCCAGTACCCGTGACAGGGGGGGAACAGATACGCAGTATTTT.

This chain connects TRBV30 to TRBJ1-1; no definite D call. Germline CDR1 is GTSNPN and CDR2 is SVGIG (reference sequence). Trimming removed 4 bases from V and 7 bases from J, with 10 bases in between. The CDR3 has 11 residues. In DNA, the CDR3 is TGTGCCTGGATTGGGAGGGATGAAGCTTTCTTT. This encodes CAWIGRDEAFF.

The gene calls are TRBV12-3 or TRBV12-4 and TRBJ1-5; D gene uncertain. The CDR3 spans 15 residues. V was shortened by 3 bases and J by 0 bases, with 9 bases between the two germline ends. CDR3 sequence reads: CASSLSAYSNQPQHF. In DNA, the CDR3 is TGTGCCAGCAGTTTGTCGGCATATAGCAATCAGCCCCAGCATTTT.

This chain uses TRBV5-1 with TRBJ2-5, with 13 bases matching TRBD2. This CDR3 spans 18 amino acids. Germline CDR1 SGHRS, CDR2 YFSETQ. Trimming took 0 bases from V and 3 from J; bases not matched to a gene: 8. In DNA form, the CDR3 reads TGCGCCAGCAGCTTGGGACCGGGACTAGCGGGACAAAAAGAGACCCAGTACTTC. Its protein product is CASSLGPGLAGQKETQYF.

The table lists this clonotype with many counts. The chain uses TRBV19 and TRBJ1-5; possibly TRBD1 for D (5 bases). V lost 7 bases and J 8 bases, leaving 15 bases between the germline ends. The CDR3 has 13 amino acids. Germline CDR1 reads LNHDA; CDR2 reads SQIVND (reference sequence). This CDR3 reads CASTQRGMEPQHF. CDR3 bases: TGTGCCAGTACCCAGCGGGGGATGGAGCCCCAGCATTTT.

This clonotype came up many times. The chain is built from TRBV20-1 and TRBJ2-3, with 10 bases identical to TRBD2. The CDR3 length is 15 residues. The V gene end was trimmed by 5 bases and the J gene end by 0 bases; junction bases not matched to a gene: 5. Germline lookup yields CDR1 DFQATT and CDR2 SNEGSKA (reference sequence). The CDR3 DNA follows: TGCAGTGCTCCCACTAGCGGGACTAGCACAGATACGCAGTATTTT. Translated, it gives CSAPTSGTSTDTQYF.